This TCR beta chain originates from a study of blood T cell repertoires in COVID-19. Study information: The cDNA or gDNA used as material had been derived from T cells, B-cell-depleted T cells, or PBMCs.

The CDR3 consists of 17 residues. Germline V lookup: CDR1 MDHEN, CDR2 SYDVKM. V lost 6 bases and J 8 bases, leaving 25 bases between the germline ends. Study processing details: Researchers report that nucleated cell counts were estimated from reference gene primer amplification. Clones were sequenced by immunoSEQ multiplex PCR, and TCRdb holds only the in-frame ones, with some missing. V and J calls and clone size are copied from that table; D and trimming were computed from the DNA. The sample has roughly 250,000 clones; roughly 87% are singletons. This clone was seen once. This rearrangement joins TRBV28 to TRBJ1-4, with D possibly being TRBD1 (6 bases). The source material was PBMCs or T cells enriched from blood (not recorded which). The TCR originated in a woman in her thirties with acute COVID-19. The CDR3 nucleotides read TGTGCCAGCAGCGCGGCAGGGGTGAAGGTTCGTCACGAAAAACTGTTTTTT. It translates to CASSAAGVKVRHEKLFF.